The 17 T cell receptor beta chains below come from one sample, sequenced in a study of human versus mouse CDR3 diversity and MHC coevolution. This table comes from immunoSEQ multiplex PCR, and its TCRdb copy is limited to in-frame clones, with some not included. The profile shows around 77,000 clones, roughly 92% of them singletons. Sequenced: naive CD4+ T cells from blood. Regarding subset: CD45RO-negative CD62L-positive naive CD4 T cells. The source is a person aged 25 to 75 in good health.

For the CDR3, the DNA is TGTGCCAGCAGCTTAGACGTCAGTACCTATGGCTACACCTTC. Its translation: CASSLDVSTYGYTF. The genes are TRBV7-2 and TRBJ1-2; D gene unclear. The germline CDR1 and CDR2 sequences are SGHTA and FQGNSA. V was shortened by 1 base and J by 4 bases, with 10 bases between the two germline ends. The CDR3 length is 14 residues.

This CDR3 reads CASSIRGARETQYF. CDR3 nucleotide sequence: TGTGCCAGTAGTATACGGGGGGCCAGGGAGACCCAGTACTTC. The chain employs TRBV19 and TRBJ2-5; a weak D match, TRBD2 (7 bases). Trimming left V 2 bases short and J 5 bases short, with 12 bases between. Germline CDR1 and CDR2: LNHDA and SQIVND (reference sequence). This CDR3 is built from 14 residues.

The rearrangement uses TRBV28 and TRBJ2-7; the match to TRBD1 covers 12 bases. CDR1 is MDHEN, CDR2 SYDVKM, per germline. The CDR3 covers 16 residues. J was trimmed by 3 bases and V by 6 bases; bases with no gene match: 9. The CDR3 sequence is CASSTGTGGNRYEQYF. For the CDR3, the DNA is TGTGCCAGCAGCACCGGGACAGGGGGCAACCGCTACGAGCAGTACTTC.

The sample holds one count of this clone. The V gene is TRBV27, the J gene TRBJ2-5; 12 nucleotides match TRBD1. Near its end, the DNA agrees better with TRBJ2-7, so the J call may be wrong. This CDR3 comprises 17 residues. CDR1 and CDR2 (germline): MNHEY, SMNVEV (reference sequence). CDR3 coding DNA: TGTGCCAGCAGCAAGGTCACCGGGACAGGGGGCCATGGCGAGCAGTACTTC. Its protein product is CASSKVTGTGGHGEQYF.

Only one count was recorded for this clone. The J gene is TRBJ2-3, the V gene TRBV5-1; 12 bases are shared with TRBD2. This CDR3 has 19 amino acids. With V trimmed by 0 bases and J by 6 bases, 14 bases remained unmatched. The germline V gene encodes CDR1 SGHRS and CDR2 YFSETQ. The CDR3 coding sequence is TGCGCCAGCAGCTTGGTATCTTTACGAGCTAGCGGGGGGGCGGATACGCAGTATTTT. As protein: CASSLVSLRASGGADTQYF.

The chain links TRBV19 to TRBJ1-1; no clear D. CDR1 is LNHDA and CDR2 is SQIVND in the germline V gene (reference sequence). CDR3 length: 15 amino acids. Trimming shortened V by 4 bases and J by 0 bases, and 12 bases separated the two germline ends. The CDR3 spells CASSNAGGMNTEAFF. The CDR3 region has the DNA TGTGCCAGTAGTAATGCGGGAGGTATGAACACTGAAGCTTTCTTT.

The chain uses TRBV19 and TRBJ2-1; 9 bases are a match to TRBD2. The CDR3 totals 16 residues. Germline V gives CDR1 LNHDA, CDR2 SQIVND (reference sequence). V gave up 2 bases and J gave up 8 bases; unmatched junction bases: 10. CDR3 residues: CASSISPGLAGHEQFF. In nucleotides, the CDR3 is TGTGCCAGTAGTATATCACCGGGACTAGCTGGGCATGAGCAGTTCTTC.

This rearrangement joins TRBV30 to TRBJ2-6; TRBD2 agrees at 9 bases. The junction had 18 bases not matched to a gene; V was cut back by 2 bases and J by 1 base. CDR1 is GTSNPN, CDR2 SVGIG, per germline (reference sequence). CDR3 length equals 21 residues. The CDR3 nucleotides read TGTGCCTGGAGTCCCGCATGGGGCAGCGGGAGGCCATGGTCTGGGGCCAACGTCCTGACTTTC. Translated: CAWSPAWGSGRPWSGANVLTF.

The table lists this clone with a count of one. The V call is TRBV5-1, the J call TRBJ1-5; no firm D call. Trimming cost V 0 bases and J 0 bases, with 7 bases left between them. CDR3 length: 15 amino acids. CDR1 is SGHRS and CDR2 is YFSETQ in the germline V gene. The CDR3 DNA reads as TGCGCCAGCAGCTTGGACACAAATAGCAATCAGCCCCAGCATTTT. Amino acid sequence: CASSLDTNSNQPQHF.

This rearrangement joins TRBV27 to TRBJ2-3; D ambiguous. The V and J ends lost 8 bases and 8 bases respectively, with 14 bases between them. CDR1 and CDR2 from the germline V gene are MNHEY and SMNVEV (reference sequence). The CDR3 is 12 amino acids. The CDR3 loop is CASESLGGTQYF. CDR3 in DNA: TGTGCCAGCGAAAGCCTAGGTGGTACGCAGTATTTT.

This rearrangement joins TRBV2 to TRBJ1-2; TRBD1 matches at 11 bases. The V segment lost 8 bases and the J segment 5 bases; nucleotides outside the gene matches: 4. This CDR3 comprises 13 residues. Germline V gene data show CDR1 as SNHLY and CDR2 as FYNNEI. DNA of the CDR3: TGTGCCAGCCGGGACAGGGGGAGATATGGCTACACCTTC. The encoded protein is CASRDRGRYGYTF.

The V call is TRBV5-1, the J call TRBJ2-1; 10 nucleotides align to TRBD2. V gave up 4 bases and J gave up 5 bases; unmatched junction bases: 6. Germline CDR1 reads SGHRS; CDR2 reads YFSETQ. This CDR3 spans 15 amino acids. CDR3 amino acids: CASSQTSGAHNEQFF. The CDR3 DNA sequence: TGCGCCAGCAGCCAAACTAGCGGGGCCCACAATGAGCAGTTCTTC.

The CDR3 sequence is CAWTRSGPPGTQYF. In DNA form, the CDR3 reads TGTGCCTGGACAAGAAGCGGCCCACCGGGGACCCAGTACTTC. This chain uses TRBV30 with TRBJ2-5; a possible D gene is TRBD2 (5 bases). The V end was cut by 4 bases, the J end by 7 bases, with 19 bases between. The germline V gene encodes CDR1 GTSNPN and CDR2 SVGIG (reference sequence). This CDR3 comprises 14 residues.

The chain carries TRBV5-4 and TRBJ2-1; TRBD2 might be the D (6 bases). The CDR3 covers 16 residues. Germline V CDR1 and CDR2: SGHNT, YYREEE (reference sequence). V lost 4 bases to trimming and J lost 7 bases, with 21 bases between them. CDR3 amino acids: CASSPSLESGFNEQFF. The CDR3 DNA sequence: TGTGCCAGCAGCCCCTCATTAGAGAGCGGGTTTAATGAGCAGTTCTTC.

This clone occurred a few times. The rearrangement uses TRBV19 and TRBJ1-5; 8 nucleotides agree with TRBD1. CDR3 length: 14 amino acids. V lost 6 bases to trimming and J lost 4 bases; unmatched junction nucleotides: 5. CDR1 is LNHDA, CDR2 SQIVND, per germline (reference sequence). The CDR3 spells CASSWTGQNQPQHF. In DNA, the CDR3 is TGTGCCAGTAGCTGGACAGGGCAGAATCAGCCCCAGCATTTT.

The V call is TRBV30, the J call TRBJ2-3; 13 positions match TRBD2. CDR3 length: 17 residues. Germline CDR1 and CDR2: GTSNPN and SVGIG (reference sequence). The V gene end was trimmed by 0 bases and the J gene end by 1 base; junction bases not matched to a gene: 4. DNA for the CDR3: TGTGCCTGGAGTGTCGGGGGGACTAGCGGGGGCACAGATACGCAGTATTTT. Protein: CAWSVGGTSGGTDTQYF.

This clone was found a few times. The chain carries TRBV6-5 and TRBJ1-1; D is possibly TRBD1 (5 bases). Germline values: CDR1 MNHEY, CDR2 SVGAGI. This CDR3 has 13 residues. The germline V and J ends were trimmed by 8 bases and 1 base, with 11 bases remaining between them. DNA of the CDR3: TGTGCCAGCGGGGGGACGACGAACACTGAAGCTTTCTTT. This gives the protein CASGGTTNTEAFF.